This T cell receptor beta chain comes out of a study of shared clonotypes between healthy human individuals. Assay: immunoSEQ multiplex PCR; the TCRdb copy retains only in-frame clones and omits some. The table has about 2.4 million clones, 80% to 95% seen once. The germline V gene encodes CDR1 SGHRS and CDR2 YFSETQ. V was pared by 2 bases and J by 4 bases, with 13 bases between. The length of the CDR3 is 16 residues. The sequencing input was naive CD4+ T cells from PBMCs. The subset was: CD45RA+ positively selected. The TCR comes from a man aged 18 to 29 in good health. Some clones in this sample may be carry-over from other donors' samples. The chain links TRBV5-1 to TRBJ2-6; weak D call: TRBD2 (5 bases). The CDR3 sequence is CASSLGGPVGANVLTF. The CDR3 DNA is TGCGCCAGCAGCTTAGGAGGACCCGTGGGGGCCAACGTCCTGACTTTC.